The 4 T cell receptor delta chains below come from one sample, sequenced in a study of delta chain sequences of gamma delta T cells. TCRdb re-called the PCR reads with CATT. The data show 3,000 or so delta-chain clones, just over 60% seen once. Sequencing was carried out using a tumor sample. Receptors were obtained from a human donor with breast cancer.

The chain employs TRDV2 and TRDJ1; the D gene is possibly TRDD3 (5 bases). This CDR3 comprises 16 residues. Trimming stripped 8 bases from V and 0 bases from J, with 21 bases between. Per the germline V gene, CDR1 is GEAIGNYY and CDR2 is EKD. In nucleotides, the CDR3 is TGTGCCTCTGAAACTCGGGGAAAACAGCACACCGATAAACTCATCTTT. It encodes CASETRGKQHTDKLIF.

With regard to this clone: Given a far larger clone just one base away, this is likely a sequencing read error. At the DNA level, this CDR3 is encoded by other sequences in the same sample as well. The CDR3 protein is CACDTVSPDDKLIF. The CDR3 coding sequence is TGTGCTTGTGACACTGTTTCCCCGGACGATAAACTCATCTTT. The chain couples TRDV2 to TRDJ1; D is unclear. This CDR3 comprises 14 residues. Germline V gives CDR1 GEAIGNYY, CDR2 EKD.

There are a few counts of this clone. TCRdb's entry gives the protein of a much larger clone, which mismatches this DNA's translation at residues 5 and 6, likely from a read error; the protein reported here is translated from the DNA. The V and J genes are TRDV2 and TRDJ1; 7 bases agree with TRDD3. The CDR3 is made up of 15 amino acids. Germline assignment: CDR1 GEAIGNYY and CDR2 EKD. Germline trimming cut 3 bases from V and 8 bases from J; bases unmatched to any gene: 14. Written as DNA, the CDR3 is TGTGCCTGTGACGCATTCACTGGGGATAAAGGGAAACTCATCTTT. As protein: CACDAFTGDKGKLIF.

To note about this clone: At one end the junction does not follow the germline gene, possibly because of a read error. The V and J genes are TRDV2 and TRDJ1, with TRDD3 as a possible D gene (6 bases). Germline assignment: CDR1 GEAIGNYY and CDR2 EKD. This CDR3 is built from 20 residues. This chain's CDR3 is CACDTPSRGGDRPYTDKLIF. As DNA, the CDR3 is TGTGCCTGTGACACTCCGTCAAGGGGGGGGGACCGACCTTACACTGATAAACTTATCTTT.